These T cell receptor beta chains were read from a single sample in a study of T cells expressing NK-cell markers. One entry per CDR3 protein, without DNA, is what TCRdb gives after re-calling the 5' RACE reads. The table for this sample gives about 540,000 distinct CDR3 sequences. The specimen was blood T cells: a sorted CD56 or NKG2C T cell subset, CD4+ or CD8+ T cells, or bulk PBMC T cells (not recorded which). These receptors came from a man aged 18-30 years in good health. Each CDR3 is given with its conserved first and last residue.

18,TRBJ2-1,TRBV12-3/TRBV12-4,CASTPMTGPGFSYNEQFF
16,TRBJ2-4,TRBV7-9,CASSSGDRGWQNIQYF
15,TRBJ1-3,TRBV2,CASSTGVSSGNTIYF
14,TRBJ2-7,TRBV7-9,CAGGVRGVNGEQYF
14,TRBJ1-5,TRBV12-3/TRBV12-4,CASRPQGRIQPQHF
14,TRBJ2-3,TRBV27,CASSRPTVPDTQYF
14,TRBJ1-2,TRBV6-1,CASSPGLQFYGYTF
15,TRBJ2-5,TRBV7-2,CASSLAGGAAETQYF
18,TRBJ1-5,TRBV28,CASSTTGTPSSSNQPQHF
13,TRBJ2-7,TRBV12-3/TRBV12-4,CASSLFQPNEQYF
16,TRBJ2-3,TRBV6-4,CASSDSSREPTDTQYF
17,TRBJ2-1,TRBV7-3,CASSLSTSGGSYNEQFF
14,TRBJ2-3,TRBV29-1,CATAEGAHADTQYF
12,TRBJ2-1,TRBV4-2,CASSQGQGMQFF
17,TRBJ2-1,TRBV12-3/TRBV12-4,CASVGLSTSGGYNEQFF
13,TRBJ2-5,TRBV18,CASQRERQETQYF
15,TRBJ2-1,TRBV12-3/TRBV12-4,CASSFPLAGDNEQFF
13,TRBJ2-1,TRBV4-2,CASSQGVSTQQFF
16,TRBJ2-7,TRBV6-2/TRBV6-3,CASSYLGSRSSYEQYF
15,TRBJ1-1,TRBV5-1,CASSSQGRGSTEAFF
14,TRBJ1-1,TRBV7-3,CASWSGRAEHEAFF
12,TRBJ1-1,TRBV12-3/TRBV12-4,CASSLGRRREFF
14,TRBJ2-7,TRBV28,CASSYGQGPYEQYF